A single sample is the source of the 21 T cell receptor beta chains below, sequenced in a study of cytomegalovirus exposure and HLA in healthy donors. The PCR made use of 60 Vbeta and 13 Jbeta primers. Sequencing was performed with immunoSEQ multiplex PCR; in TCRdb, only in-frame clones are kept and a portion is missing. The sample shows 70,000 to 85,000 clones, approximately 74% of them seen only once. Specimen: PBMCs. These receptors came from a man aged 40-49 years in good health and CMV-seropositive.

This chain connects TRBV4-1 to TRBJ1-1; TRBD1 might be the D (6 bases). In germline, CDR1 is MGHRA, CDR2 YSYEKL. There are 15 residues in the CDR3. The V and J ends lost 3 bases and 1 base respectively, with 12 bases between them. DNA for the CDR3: TGCGCCAGCAGCCACAACAGGGCGGGGAACACTGAAGCTTTCTTT. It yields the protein CASSHNRAGNTEAFF.

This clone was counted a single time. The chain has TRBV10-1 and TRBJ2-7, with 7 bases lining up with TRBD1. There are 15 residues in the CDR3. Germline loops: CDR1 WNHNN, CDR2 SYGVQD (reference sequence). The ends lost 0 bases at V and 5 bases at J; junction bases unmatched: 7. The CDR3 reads CASSESPGGLDEQYF. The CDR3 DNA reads TGCGCCAGCAGTGAGTCCCCAGGGGGTCTCGACGAGCAGTACTTC.

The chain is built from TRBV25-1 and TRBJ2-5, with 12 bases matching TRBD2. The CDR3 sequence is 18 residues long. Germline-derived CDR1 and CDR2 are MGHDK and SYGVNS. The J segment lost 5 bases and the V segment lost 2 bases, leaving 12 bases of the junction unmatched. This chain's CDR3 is CASSEIPRGLAGGETQYF. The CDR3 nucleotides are TGTGCCAGCAGTGAAATCCCCCGCGGGCTAGCGGGAGGGGAGACCCAGTACTTC.

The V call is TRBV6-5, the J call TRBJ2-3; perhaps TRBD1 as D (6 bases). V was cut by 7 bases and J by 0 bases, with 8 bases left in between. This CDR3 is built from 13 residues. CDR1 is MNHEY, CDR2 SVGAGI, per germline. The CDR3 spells CASKGESTDTQYF. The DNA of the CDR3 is TGTGCCAGCAAGGGGGAAAGCACAGATACGCAGTATTTT.

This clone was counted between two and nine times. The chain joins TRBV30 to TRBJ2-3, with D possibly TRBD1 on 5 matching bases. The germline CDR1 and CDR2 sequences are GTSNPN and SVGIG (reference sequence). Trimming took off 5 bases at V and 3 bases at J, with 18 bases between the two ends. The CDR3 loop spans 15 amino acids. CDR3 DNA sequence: TGTGCCTGGTCGCCCCGCGGCTCAGGGACAGATACGCAGTATTTT. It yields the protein CAWSPRGSGTDTQYF.

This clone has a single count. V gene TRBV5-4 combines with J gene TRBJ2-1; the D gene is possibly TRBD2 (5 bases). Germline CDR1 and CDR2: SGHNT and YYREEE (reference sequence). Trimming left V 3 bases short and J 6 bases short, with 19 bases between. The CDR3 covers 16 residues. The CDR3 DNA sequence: TGTGCCAGCAGCTCCTTAGGACGGCAACTAGGCAATGAGCAGTTCTTC. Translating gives CASSSLGRQLGNEQFF.

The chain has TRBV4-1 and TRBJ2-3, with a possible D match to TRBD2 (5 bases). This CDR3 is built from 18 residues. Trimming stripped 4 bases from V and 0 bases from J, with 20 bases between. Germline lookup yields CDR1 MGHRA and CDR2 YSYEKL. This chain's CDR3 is CASSPKKGRGLSTDTQYF. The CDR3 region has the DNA TGCGCCAGCAGCCCCAAAAAGGGCCGAGGGCTCAGCACAGATACGCAGTATTTT.

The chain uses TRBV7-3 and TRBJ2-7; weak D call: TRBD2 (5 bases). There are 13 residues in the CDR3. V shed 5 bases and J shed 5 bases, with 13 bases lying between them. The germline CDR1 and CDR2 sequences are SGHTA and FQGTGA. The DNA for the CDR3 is TGTGCCAGCAGCCCCCGGGGAATCGACGAGCAGTACTTC. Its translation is CASSPRGIDEQYF.

Here the CDR3 reads CASSVARSGNYNEQFF. The CDR3 region has the DNA TGTGCCAGCAGCGTAGCTCGGTCGGGGAACTACAATGAGCAGTTCTTC. V and J are TRBV9 and TRBJ2-1; D perhaps matches TRBD2 (5 bases). V was trimmed by 0 bases and J by 3 bases, leaving 13 bases between them. There are 16 residues in the CDR3. From germline, CDR1 is SGDLS and CDR2 YYNGEE.

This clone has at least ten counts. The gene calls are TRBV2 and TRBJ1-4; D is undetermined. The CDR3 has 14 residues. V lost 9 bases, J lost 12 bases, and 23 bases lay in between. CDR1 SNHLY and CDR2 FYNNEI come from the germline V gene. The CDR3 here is CARKRLGPPEELFF. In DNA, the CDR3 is TGTGCCAGGAAACGTCTGGGCCCTCCGGAGGAACTGTTTTTT.

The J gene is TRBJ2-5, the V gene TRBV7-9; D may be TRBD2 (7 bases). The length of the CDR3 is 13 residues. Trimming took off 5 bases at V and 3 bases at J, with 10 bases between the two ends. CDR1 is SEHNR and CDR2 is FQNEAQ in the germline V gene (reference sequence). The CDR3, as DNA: TGTGCCAGCAGCCAAGGGGGGGAAGAGACCCAGTACTTC. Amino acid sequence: CASSQGGEETQYF.

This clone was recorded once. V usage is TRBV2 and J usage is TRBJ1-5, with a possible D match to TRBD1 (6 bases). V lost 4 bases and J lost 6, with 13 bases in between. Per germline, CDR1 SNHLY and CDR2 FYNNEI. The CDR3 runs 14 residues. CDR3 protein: CASSGEGGGQPQHF. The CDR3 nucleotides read TGTGCCAGCAGTGGAGAGGGAGGGGGTCAGCCCCAGCATTTT.

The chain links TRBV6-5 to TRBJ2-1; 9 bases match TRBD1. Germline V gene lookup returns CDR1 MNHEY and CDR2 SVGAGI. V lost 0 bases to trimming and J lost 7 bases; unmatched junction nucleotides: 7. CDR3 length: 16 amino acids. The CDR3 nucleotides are TGTGCCAGCAGTTACTCGAGCTGGGACAGGGAAAATGAGCAGTTCTTC. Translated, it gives CASSYSSWDRENEQFF.

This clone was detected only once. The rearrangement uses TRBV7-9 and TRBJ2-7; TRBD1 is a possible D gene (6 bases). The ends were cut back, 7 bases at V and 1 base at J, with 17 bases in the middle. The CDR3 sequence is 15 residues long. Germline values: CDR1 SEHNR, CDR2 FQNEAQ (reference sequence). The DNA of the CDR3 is TGTGCCAGCACCATACAGGGTGGGGCATCCTACGAGCAGTACTTC. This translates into CASTIQGGASYEQYF.

The CDR3: CAWSVREQPQHF. CDR3 in DNA: TGTGCCTGGAGTGTCCGGGAACAGCCCCAGCATTTT. The chain has TRBV30 and TRBJ1-5; no firm D call. Germline CDR1 GTSNPN, CDR2 SVGIG (reference sequence). This CDR3 spans 12 amino acids. V dropped 0 bases and J dropped 7 bases, with 7 bases sitting between them.

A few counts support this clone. CDR3 in amino acids: CASRAASNYGYTF. CDR3 sequence (DNA): TGTGCCAGCAGAGCGGCCTCTAACTATGGCTACACCTTC. This rearrangement joins TRBV6-6 to TRBJ1-2; D gene uncertain. The V gene's germline CDR1 is MNHNY and CDR2 SVGAGI (reference sequence). The V end was cut by 6 bases, the J end by 0 bases, with 8 bases between. There are 13 residues in the CDR3.

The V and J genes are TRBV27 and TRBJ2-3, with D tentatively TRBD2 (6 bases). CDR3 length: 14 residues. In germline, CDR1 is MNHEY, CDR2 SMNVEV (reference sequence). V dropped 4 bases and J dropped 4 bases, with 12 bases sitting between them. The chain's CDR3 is CASSSTRDPDTQYF. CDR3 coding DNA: TGTGCCAGCAGTTCGACTAGGGACCCAGATACGCAGTATTTT.

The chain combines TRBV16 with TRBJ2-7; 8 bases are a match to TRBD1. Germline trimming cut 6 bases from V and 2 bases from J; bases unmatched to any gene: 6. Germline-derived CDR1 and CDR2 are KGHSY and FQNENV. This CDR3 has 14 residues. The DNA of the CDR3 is TGTGCCAGCAGTCGAGACAGGGGAACCTACGAGCAGTACTTC. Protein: CASSRDRGTYEQYF.

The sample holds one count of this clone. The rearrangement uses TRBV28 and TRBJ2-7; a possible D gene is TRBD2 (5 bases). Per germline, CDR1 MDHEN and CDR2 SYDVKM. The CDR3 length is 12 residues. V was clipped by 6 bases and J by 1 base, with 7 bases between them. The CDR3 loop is CASSPGSYEQYF. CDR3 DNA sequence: TGTGCCAGCAGCCCGGGGTCCTACGAGCAGTACTTC.

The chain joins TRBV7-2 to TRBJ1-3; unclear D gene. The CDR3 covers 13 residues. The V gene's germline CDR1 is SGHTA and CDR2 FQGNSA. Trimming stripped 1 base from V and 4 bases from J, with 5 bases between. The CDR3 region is CASSLVSGNTIYF. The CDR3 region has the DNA TGTGCCAGCAGCTTAGTATCCGGAAACACCATATATTTT.

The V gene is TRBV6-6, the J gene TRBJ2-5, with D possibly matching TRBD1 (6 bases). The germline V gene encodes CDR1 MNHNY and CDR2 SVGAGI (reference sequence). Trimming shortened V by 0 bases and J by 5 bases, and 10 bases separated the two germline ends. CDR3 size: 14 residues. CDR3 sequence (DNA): TGTGCCAGCAGTTACTCGAGAGGACAGGAGACCCAGTACTTC. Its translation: CASSYSRGQETQYF.